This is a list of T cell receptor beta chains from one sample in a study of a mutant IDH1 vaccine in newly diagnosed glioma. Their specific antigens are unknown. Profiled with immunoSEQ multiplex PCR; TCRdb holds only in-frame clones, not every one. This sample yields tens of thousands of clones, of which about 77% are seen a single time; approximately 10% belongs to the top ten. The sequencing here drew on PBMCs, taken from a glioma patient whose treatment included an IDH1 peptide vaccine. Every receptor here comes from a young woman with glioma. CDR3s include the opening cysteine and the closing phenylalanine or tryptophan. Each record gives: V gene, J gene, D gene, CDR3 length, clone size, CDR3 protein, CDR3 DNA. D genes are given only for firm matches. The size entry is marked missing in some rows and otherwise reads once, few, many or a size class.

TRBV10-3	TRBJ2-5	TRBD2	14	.	CAISAASGQETQYF	TGTGCCATCAGTGCCGCTAGCGGACAAGAGACCCAGTACTTC
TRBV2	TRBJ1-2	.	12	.	CASRTENYGYTF	TGTGCCAGTCGGACTGAGAACTATGGCTACACCTTC
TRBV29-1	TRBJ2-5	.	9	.	CSVSKDQYF	TGCAGCGTTTCTAAAGACCAGTACTTC
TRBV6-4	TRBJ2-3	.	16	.	CASSAVTGGSTDTQYF	TGTGCCAGCAGTGCAGTTACCGGCGGGAGCACAGATACGCAGTATTTT
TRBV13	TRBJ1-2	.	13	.	CASRLGGRDGYTF	TGTGCCAGCCGTCTAGGGGGAAGGGATGGCTACACCTTC
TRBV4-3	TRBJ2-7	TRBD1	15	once	CASSHSWTGEYEQYF	TGCGCCAGCAGCCATTCGTGGACAGGGGAATACGAGCAGTACTTC
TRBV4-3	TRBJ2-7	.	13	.	CASSQDLVYEQYF	TGCGCCAGCAGCCAAGATTTGGTCTACGAGCAGTACTTC
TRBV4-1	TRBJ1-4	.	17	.	CASSQDPERTVNEKLFF	TGCGCCAGCAGCCAAGATCCGGAGAGGACAGTTAATGAAAAACTGTTTTTT
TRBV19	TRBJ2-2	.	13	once	CASSGDLGGELFF	TGTGCCAGTAGCGGGGACCTAGGCGGGGAGCTGTTTTTT
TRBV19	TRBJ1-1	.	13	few	CASRLEGNTEAFF	TGTGCCAGTCGACTTGAAGGTAACACTGAAGCTTTCTTT
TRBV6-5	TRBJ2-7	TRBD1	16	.	CASSYGGQGTGYEQYF	TGTGCCAGCAGTTACGGGGGACAGGGAACGGGATACGAGCAGTACTTC
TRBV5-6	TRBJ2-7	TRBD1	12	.	CASSPGTGEQYF	TGTGCCAGCAGCCCCGGGACAGGCGAGCAGTACTTC
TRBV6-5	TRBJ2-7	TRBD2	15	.	CASSYGLAVTYEQYF	TGTGCCAGCAGTTACGGACTAGCGGTGACCTACGAGCAGTACTTC
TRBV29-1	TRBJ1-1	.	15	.	CSVLRWAGSNTEAFF	TGCAGCGTTCTCCGTTGGGCAGGCAGCAACACTGAAGCTTTCTTT
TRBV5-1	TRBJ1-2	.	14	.	CASSPRQFDYGYTF	TGCGCCAGCAGCCCACGACAGTTTGATTATGGCTACACCTTC
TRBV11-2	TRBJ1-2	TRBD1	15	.	CASSSTLQGAYGYTF	TGTGCCAGCAGTTCCACCCTTCAGGGGGCCTATGGCTACACCTTC
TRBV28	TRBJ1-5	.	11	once	CASGFWQPQHF	TGTGCCAGCGGTTTTTGGCAGCCCCAGCATTTT
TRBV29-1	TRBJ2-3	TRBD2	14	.	CSVVALAVTDTQYF	TGCAGCGTCGTCGCGCTAGCGGTCACAGATACGCAGTATTTT
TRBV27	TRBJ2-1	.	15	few	CASALKLQGYNEQFF	TGTGCCAGCGCCCTGAAGTTGCAAGGGTACAATGAGCAGTTCTTC
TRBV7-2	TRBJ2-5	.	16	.	CASSLVYEGLRETQYF	TGTGCCAGCAGCTTAGTTTATGAGGGACTCAGGGAGACCCAGTACTTC
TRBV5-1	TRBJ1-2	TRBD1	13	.	CASSFTGDYGYTF	TGCGCCAGCAGCTTCACAGGGGACTATGGCTACACCTTC
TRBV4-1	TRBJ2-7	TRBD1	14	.	CASSHPTGTYEQYF	TGCGCCAGCAGCCACCCGACAGGGACCTACGAGCAGTACTTC
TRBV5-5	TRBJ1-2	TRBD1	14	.	CASSLQQGNYGYTF	TGTGCCAGCAGCTTGCAACAGGGGAACTATGGCTACACCTTC
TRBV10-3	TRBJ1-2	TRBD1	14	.	CAISDLTGGAGYTF	TGTGCCATCAGTGACCTTACAGGGGGAGCTGGCTACACCTTC
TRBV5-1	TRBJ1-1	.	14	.	CASSPATMNTEAFF	TGCGCCAGCAGCCCAGCCACGATGAACACTGAAGCTTTCTTT
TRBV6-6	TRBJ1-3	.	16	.	CASSYLLREAGNTIYF	TGTGCCAGCAGTTACCTACTGAGAGAGGCTGGAAACACCATATATTTT
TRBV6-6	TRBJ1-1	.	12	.	CASSYQNTEAFF	TGTGCCAGCAGTTACCAGAACACTGAAGCTTTCTTT
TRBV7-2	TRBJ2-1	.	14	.	CASSWDRAYNEQFF	TGTGCCAGCAGCTGGGACCGAGCTTACAATGAGCAGTTCTTC
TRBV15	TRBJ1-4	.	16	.	CATSSQTDWSNEKLFF	TGTGCCACCAGCAGTCAAACGGACTGGAGTAATGAAAAACTGTTTTTT
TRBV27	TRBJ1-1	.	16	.	CASSLSIPSMNTEAFF	TGTGCCAGCAGTTTATCGATTCCATCTATGAACACTGAAGCTTTCTTT
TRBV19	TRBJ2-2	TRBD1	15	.	CASRPPGQETGELFF	TGTGCCAGTAGGCCGCCGGGACAGGAAACCGGGGAGCTGTTTTTT
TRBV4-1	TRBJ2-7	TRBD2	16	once	CASSQDLTSGRYEQYF	TGCGCCAGCAGCCAAGACCTGACTAGCGGACGTTACGAGCAGTACTTC
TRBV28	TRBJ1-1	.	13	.	CAGRGPPNTEAFF	TGTGCCGGAAGGGGACCGCCGAACACTGAAGCTTTCTTT
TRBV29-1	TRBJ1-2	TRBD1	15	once	CSVDTGTGEPSRYTF	TGCAGCGTGGACACGGGGACAGGTGAGCCGTCGCGCTACACCTTC
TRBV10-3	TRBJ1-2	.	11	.	CAISGGDGYTF	TGTGCCATCAGTGGGGGGGATGGCTACACCTTC
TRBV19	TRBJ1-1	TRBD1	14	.	CASSKGQANTEAFF	TGTGCCAGTAGTAAGGGACAGGCGAACACTGAAGCTTTCTTT
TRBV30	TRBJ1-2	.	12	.	CAWSPSAHGYTF	TGTGCCTGGAGCCCCTCCGCGCATGGCTACACCTTC
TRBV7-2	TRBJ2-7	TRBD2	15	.	CASSRIAGGSYEQYF	TGTGCCAGCAGCCGGATAGCGGGGGGATCCTACGAGCAGTACTTC
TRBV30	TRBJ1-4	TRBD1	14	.	CAWTEQGSFEKLFF	TGTGCCTGGACCGAACAGGGGAGTTTCGAAAAACTGTTTTTT
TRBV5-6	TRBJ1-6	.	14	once	CASSLDRRNSPLHF	TGTGCCAGCAGCTTGGACAGGAGAAATTCACCCCTCCACTTT
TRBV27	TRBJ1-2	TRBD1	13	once	CASRTGGTSGYTF	TGTGCCAGCAGAACAGGGGGCACCTCTGGCTACACCTTC
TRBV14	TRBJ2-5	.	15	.	CASSIGVHGQETQYF	TGTGCCAGCAGCATCGGGGTCCACGGTCAAGAGACCCAGTACTTC
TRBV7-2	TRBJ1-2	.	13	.	CASSLLRVYGYTF	TGTGCCAGCAGCTTACTGAGGGTCTATGGCTACACCTTC